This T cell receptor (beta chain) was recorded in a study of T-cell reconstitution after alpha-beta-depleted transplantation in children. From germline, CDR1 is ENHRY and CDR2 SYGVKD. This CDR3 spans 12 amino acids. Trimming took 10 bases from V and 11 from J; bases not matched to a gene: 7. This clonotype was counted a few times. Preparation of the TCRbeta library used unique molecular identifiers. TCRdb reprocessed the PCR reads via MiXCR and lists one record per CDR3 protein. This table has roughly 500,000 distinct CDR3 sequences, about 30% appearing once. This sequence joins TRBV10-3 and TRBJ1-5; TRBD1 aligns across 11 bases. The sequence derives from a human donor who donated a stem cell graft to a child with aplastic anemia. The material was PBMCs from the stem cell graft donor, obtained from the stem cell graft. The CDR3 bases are TGTGCCACCGGGACAGGGGGAGGAACCCAGCATTTT. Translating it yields CATGTGGGTQHF.